Presented here are 10 T cell receptor beta chains from one specimen sequenced in a study of shared clonotypes between healthy human individuals. The data were produced by immunoSEQ multiplex PCR, yet TCRdb's version contains in-frame clones alone and is incomplete. The data contain roughly 2.5 million clones, approximately 94% of them singletons. The sequencing input was naive CD4+ T cells sorted from blood. As for subset: CD45RA+ positively selected. The source is a man aged 18 to 30 in good health.

Here the CDR3 DNA reads TGTGCCAGCAGCCCATATAGCGGGGCTGGAAACACCATATATTTT. This encodes CASSPYSGAGNTIYF. This chain uses TRBV7-9 with TRBJ1-3; D gene ambiguous. V was pared by 5 bases and J by 2 bases, with 13 bases between. Germline assignment: CDR1 SEHNR and CDR2 FQNEAQ (reference sequence). The CDR3 covers 15 residues.

This chain uses TRBV5-4 with TRBJ2-1, with 7 positions matching TRBD2. The CDR3 is 17 amino acids. Germline CDR1 and CDR2: SGHNT and YYREEE (reference sequence). Trimming took 4 bases from V and 1 from J; bases not matched to a gene: 11. The CDR3 here is CASSRSGVTSSYNEQFF. The CDR3 DNA follows: TGTGCCAGCAGCCGAAGCGGGGTCACGTCATCCTACAATGAGCAGTTCTTC. Full variable domain (rest looked up from reference TRBV5-4 and TRBJ2-1): ETGVTQSPTHLIKTRGQQVTLRCSSQSGHNTVSWYQQALGQGPQFIFQYYREEENGRGNFPPRFSGLQFPNYSSELNVNALELDDSALYLCASSRSGVTSSYNEQFFGPGTRLTVL.

The chain employs TRBV2 and TRBJ1-5, with TRBD1 as a possible D gene (6 bases). The CDR3 is made up of 13 amino acids. Germline V gives CDR1 SNHLY, CDR2 FYNNEI. The V and J ends lost 3 bases and 5 bases respectively, with 8 bases between them. DNA of the CDR3: TGTGCCAGCAGTGAGGACAGTTATCAGCCCCAGCATTTT. This encodes CASSEDSYQPQHF.

This chain uses TRBV6-1 with TRBJ2-2; tentatively, D is TRBD1 (5 bases). V lost 2 bases, J lost 0 bases, and 10 bases lay in between. Germline V CDR1 and CDR2: MNHNS, SASEGT. The CDR3 has 16 residues. The CDR3 DNA sequence: TGTGCCAGCAGTGAATTATACAGGACGAACACCGGGGAGCTGTTTTTT. Translating gives CASSELYRTNTGELFF.

The CDR3 nucleotides are TGTGCCAGCAGCCTAGGACTAGCGGGAACTGTAGATACGCAGTATTTT. Translating it yields CASSLGLAGTVDTQYF. V usage is TRBV7-6 and J usage is TRBJ2-3, with 12 positions matching TRBD2. This CDR3 spans 16 amino acids. The J segment lost 5 bases and the V segment lost 5 bases, leaving 8 bases of the junction unmatched. Germline V gene data show CDR1 as SGHVS and CDR2 as FNYEAQ.

This clone was found a few times. The J gene is TRBJ1-1, the V gene TRBV29-1; D is ambiguous. Germline V gene lookup returns CDR1 SQVTM and CDR2 ANQGSEA. V was trimmed by 4 bases and J by 1 base, leaving 7 bases between them. There are 12 residues in the CDR3. The CDR3 spells CSVANGNTEAFF. CDR3 nucleotide sequence: TGCAGCGTTGCCAATGGGAACACTGAAGCTTTCTTT.

The chain links TRBV18 to TRBJ1-6; unclear D gene. The CDR3 covers 15 residues. Looked up from germline, CDR1 is KGHSH and CDR2 is LQKENI. V was cut by 3 bases and J by 5 bases, with 11 bases left in between. The DNA of the CDR3 is TGTGCCAGCTCACCTGGCAGATCGGATAATTCACCCCTCCACTTT. Protein sequence: CASSPGRSDNSPLHF.

V is TRBV7-8 and J is TRBJ1-3; possible D gene TRBD1, 6 bases. Trimming left V 8 bases short and J 4 bases short, with 12 bases between. Germline V gives CDR1 SGHVS, CDR2 FQNEAQ. The CDR3 is made up of 13 amino acids. CDR3 amino acids: CASRRGPGNTIYF. In DNA, the CDR3 is TGTGCCAGCCGTCGGGGGCCCGGAAACACCATATATTTT.

The chain carries TRBV7-3 and TRBJ1-1, with 7 bases lining up with TRBD1. Germline CDR1 reads SGHTA; CDR2 reads FQGTGA. The trim removed 6 bases at V and 1 base at J, leaving 5 bases unmatched. This CDR3 region has 14 residues. The CDR3, as DNA: TGTGCCAGCAGACGGGACAGTACGAACACTGAAGCTTTCTTT. Translating it yields CASRRDSTNTEAFF. The complete variable domain, with remaining parts taken from reference TRBV7-3 and TRBJ1-1, reads GAGVSQTPSNKVTEKGKYVELRCDPISGHTALYWYRQSLGQGPEFLIYFQGTGAADDSGLPNDRFFAVRPEGSVSTLKIQRTERGDSAVYLCASRRDSTNTEAFFGQGTRLTVV.

The rearrangement uses TRBV7-9 and TRBJ2-7; weak D call: TRBD1 (6 bases). Per the germline V gene, CDR1 is SEHNR and CDR2 is FQNEAQ (reference sequence). V was clipped by 6 bases and J by 2 bases, with 17 bases between them. CDR3 length equals 15 residues. The CDR3 bases are TGTGCCAGCAGTCTAGAGGGGACAATACCCTACGAGCAGTACTTC. Protein: CASSLEGTIPYEQYF.